This is a list of T cell receptor beta chains from one sample in a study of OX40 agonist ivuxolimab in advanced cancers. The data were produced by immunoSEQ multiplex PCR, yet TCRdb's version contains in-frame clones alone and is incomplete. The table records 21,000 or so clones, approximately 90% of them present only once. The sequenced sample was CD4+ or CD8+ T cells sorted from blood, obtained in a trial of the OX40 agonist ivuxolimab. The receptors here all came from an adult with an advanced solid tumor such as melanoma, head and neck, liver or kidney cancer. CDR3s leave out the opening cysteine and the closing phenylalanine or tryptophan. Clone size is given for some rows only: seen once, a few or many times, or a class if the clone is expanded.

cdr3_aa j_call clone_size v_call
ASSSNRAEQY TRBJ2-7 . TRBV7-8
ASSPSGGYQETQY TRBJ2-5 few TRBV4-1
ASSFTRAGEFLGTEAF TRBJ1-1 . TRBV27
ASRGAPKWDGYT TRBJ1-2 . TRBV13
ASSESPGTSGSYNEQF TRBJ2-1 once TRBV11-1
ASSNRQGYQPQH TRBJ1-5 . TRBV27
ASSSLLDSEGAQETQY TRBJ2-5 . TRBV5-6
ASSPPGRKTYEQY TRBJ2-7 . TRBV7-6
ASSEYSGTVWETQY TRBJ2-5 . TRBV6-1
ASSLTPQGYSNQPQH TRBJ1-5 . TRBV7-9
ASSFGGNQPQH TRBJ1-5 . TRBV5-1
ASSGMDSFPIIYEQY TRBJ2-7 . TRBV7-9
ASSLGGGLGGRSSYEQY TRBJ2-7 . TRBV13
ASSFGTTGRAF TRBJ1-1 . TRBV27